This is a list of T cell receptor beta chains from one sample in a study of blood T cell repertoires in COVID-19. Profiled with immunoSEQ multiplex PCR; TCRdb holds only in-frame clones, not every one. Of some 90,000 clones listed, around 90% are singletons. Sequencing input: peripheral blood. Every receptor here comes from a woman aged 80 or over with active or convalescent COVID-19. Each CDR3 is given with its conserved first and last residue. D genes are given only for firm matches. Size is omitted from some rows. Given values are once, few, many or a class for expanded clones.

D gene: -; V gene: TRBV3-1/TRBV3-2; clone size: -; J gene: TRBJ2-4; CDR3 DNA: TGTGCCAGCAGCCAAGGGCTAGCCAAAAACATTCAGTACTTC; CDR3 protein: CASSQGLAKNIQYF
D gene: -; V gene: TRBV5-4; clone size: once; J gene: TRBJ1-4; CDR3 DNA: TGTGCCAGCAGCTTGGACGTTGGTGAGGTTACTAATGAAAAACTGTTTTTT; CDR3 protein: CASSLDVGEVTNEKLFF
D gene: -; V gene: TRBV5-4; clone size: once; J gene: TRBJ1-1; CDR3 DNA: TGTGCCAGCAGCCTCGAGAACAGGGCGAACACTGAAGCTTTCTTT; CDR3 protein: CASSLENRANTEAFF
D gene: TRBD1; V gene: TRBV7-2; clone size: -; J gene: TRBJ1-1; CDR3 DNA: TGTGCCAGCAGCTTTTGGGACAGGATTACTGAAGCTTTCTTT; CDR3 protein: CASSFWDRITEAFF
D gene: -; V gene: TRBV24-1; clone size: -; J gene: TRBJ2-7; CDR3 DNA: TGTGCCACCAGTGATTCAACGGGGGATGGCTACGAGCAGTACTTC; CDR3 protein: CATSDSTGDGYEQYF
D gene: TRBD2; V gene: TRBV7-9; clone size: -; J gene: TRBJ2-1; CDR3 DNA: TGTGCCAGCAGCTTCCTAGCGGGAGGGCCTGGTGAGCAGTTCTTC; CDR3 protein: CASSFLAGGPGEQFF
D gene: TRBD2; V gene: TRBV3-1/TRBV3-2; clone size: -; J gene: TRBJ2-3; CDR3 DNA: TGTGCCAGCAGCCAGCGGGGGGGGGATACGCAGTATTTT; CDR3 protein: CASSQRGGDTQYF
D gene: -; V gene: TRBV29-1; clone size: -; J gene: TRBJ2-7; CDR3 DNA: TGCAGCGTTGGGGGGGATAACGAGCAGTACTTC; CDR3 protein: CSVGGDNEQYF
D gene: -; V gene: TRBV27; clone size: -; J gene: TRBJ2-5; CDR3 DNA: TGTGCCAGCAGTTACACGTACCAAGAGACCCAGTACTTC; CDR3 protein: CASSYTYQETQYF
D gene: -; V gene: TRBV3-1/TRBV3-2; clone size: -; J gene: TRBJ2-6; CDR3 DNA: TGTGCCAGCAGCCCCTTCTCTGGGGCCAACGTCCTGACTTTC; CDR3 protein: CASSPFSGANVLTF
D gene: TRBD2; V gene: TRBV9; clone size: -; J gene: TRBJ2-2; CDR3 DNA: TGTGCCAGCAGTCGGACTAGCGGGAGGGCCGGGAGCGGGGAGCTGTTTTTT; CDR3 protein: CASSRTSGRAGSGELFF
D gene: TRBD1; V gene: TRBV25-1; clone size: once; J gene: TRBJ2-7; CDR3 DNA: TGTGCCAGCAGCGGGACAGCCTACGAGCAGTACTTC; CDR3 protein: CASSGTAYEQYF
D gene: TRBD2; V gene: TRBV2; clone size: -; J gene: TRBJ2-3; CDR3 DNA: TGTGCCAGCAGACTAGCGCAAACCGTGGATACGCAGTATTTT; CDR3 protein: CASRLAQTVDTQYF
D gene: TRBD1; V gene: TRBV5-1; clone size: -; J gene: TRBJ2-2; CDR3 DNA: TGCGCCAGCAGCTTGGGCCGGGACAGCGTTAACACCGGGGAGCTGTTTTTT; CDR3 protein: CASSLGRDSVNTGELFF
D gene: -; V gene: TRBV21-1; clone size: few; J gene: TRBJ1-1; CDR3 DNA: TGTGCCAGCAGCAAAGGAATCAAGGACAGGGGCTTGAACACTGAAGCTTTCTTT; CDR3 protein: CASSKGIKDRGLNTEAFF
D gene: TRBD1; V gene: TRBV7-2; clone size: -; J gene: TRBJ2-1; CDR3 DNA: TGTGCCAGCAGCTTCTCGACAGGGGGCAACAATGAGCAGTTCTTC; CDR3 protein: CASSFSTGGNNEQFF
D gene: TRBD2; V gene: TRBV5-1; clone size: -; J gene: TRBJ2-1; CDR3 DNA: TGCGCCAGCAGCCCCTCGGCGGGAGCGGTCTACAATGAGCAGTTCTTC; CDR3 protein: CASSPSAGAVYNEQFF
D gene: TRBD1; V gene: TRBV6-2/TRBV6-3; clone size: -; J gene: TRBJ2-7; CDR3 DNA: TGTGCCAGCAGTTACGGTACGGGACAGTTCAACGAGCAGTACTTC; CDR3 protein: CASSYGTGQFNEQYF
D gene: TRBD2; V gene: TRBV28; clone size: -; J gene: TRBJ2-1; CDR3 DNA: TGTGCCAGCAGTTTAAGGGGGACTAGCGGGAGGTATGAGCAGTTCTTC; CDR3 protein: CASSLRGTSGRYEQFF
D gene: -; V gene: TRBV6-4; clone size: -; J gene: TRBJ2-1; CDR3 DNA: TGTGCCAGCAGACCGGGACAAGAATACAATGAGCAGTTCTTC; CDR3 protein: CASRPGQEYNEQFF
D gene: -; V gene: TRBV28; clone size: -; J gene: TRBJ2-1; CDR3 DNA: TGTGCCAGCAGTTCCGTTAAGTGGGAGAGGGGGAATGAGCAGTTCTTC; CDR3 protein: CASSSVKWERGNEQFF
D gene: -; V gene: TRBV5-4; clone size: -; J gene: TRBJ1-4; CDR3 DNA: TGTGCCAGCAGCCAGACAGCAACTAATGAAAAACTGTTTTTT; CDR3 protein: CASSQTATNEKLFF
D gene: TRBD1; V gene: TRBV5-6; clone size: -; J gene: TRBJ1-2; CDR3 DNA: TGTGCCAGCAGCCCAAGATCAGGGGGCTTGGGCTATGGCTACACCTTC; CDR3 protein: CASSPRSGGLGYGYTF
D gene: -; V gene: TRBV20-1; clone size: -; J gene: TRBJ1-1; CDR3 DNA: TGCAGTGCTAGTACAGGGTCGGACACTGAAGCTTTCTTT; CDR3 protein: CSASTGSDTEAFF
D gene: TRBD2; V gene: TRBV18; clone size: once; J gene: TRBJ2-1; CDR3 DNA: TGTGCCAGCTCTCGGACTAGCGGGAGGATCACCTACAATGAGCAGTTCTTC; CDR3 protein: CASSRTSGRITYNEQFF